These 3 T cell receptor beta chains originate from one sample sequenced in a study of molecular identifiers for immune sequencing clone quantification. MiXCR, run by TCRdb on the PCR reads, gives a single entry per CDR3 protein. The sample consists of 8,300 or so distinct CDR3 sequences, 35% of them appearing once. Specimen: naive CD8+ T cells from blood, with Jurkat cell RNA spiked in. Subset specified: FACS-sorted CD8+CD4-CCR7+CD45RA+ naive T cells. The receptors here all came from a human donor in good health. Some libraries in this study had Jurkat cell RNA spiked in.

This clonotype showed up just a few times. Relative to the germline gene, one junction end is altered; a read error may explain this. This rearrangement joins TRBV28 to TRBJ2-7, with 12 bases aligning to TRBD2. The CDR3 loop spans 13 amino acids. Germline V gives CDR1 MDHEN, CDR2 SYDVKM. CDR3 amino acids: CATRLAGAYEQCF. CDR3 nucleotide sequence: TGTGCCACCAGACTAGCGGGAGCCTACGAGCAGTGCTTC.

The chain joins TRBV10-1 to TRBJ2-5; either TRBD1 or TRBD2 may supply D (6 bases each). The V gene lost 7 bases and the J gene lost 7 bases, with 19 bases spanning the gap. The CDR3 length is 14 residues. From germline, CDR1 is WNHNN and CDR2 SYGVQD (reference sequence). The CDR3 is CASTSRGPEGTQYF. The CDR3 region has the DNA TGCGCCAGCACATCCAGGGGTCCGGAGGGGACCCAGTACTTC.

This clonotype was detected only a few times. The chain is built from TRBV7-9 and TRBJ2-7, with D possibly TRBD1 on 5 matching bases. The germline V and J ends were trimmed by 7 bases and 6 bases, with 16 bases remaining between them. Germline V gene data show CDR1 as SEHNR and CDR2 as FQNEAQ (reference sequence). The CDR3 extends over 13 amino acids. CDR3 protein: CASISPGSAEQYF. The CDR3 DNA reads as TGTGCCAGCATCTCCCCAGGGTCTGCCGAGCAGTACTTC.